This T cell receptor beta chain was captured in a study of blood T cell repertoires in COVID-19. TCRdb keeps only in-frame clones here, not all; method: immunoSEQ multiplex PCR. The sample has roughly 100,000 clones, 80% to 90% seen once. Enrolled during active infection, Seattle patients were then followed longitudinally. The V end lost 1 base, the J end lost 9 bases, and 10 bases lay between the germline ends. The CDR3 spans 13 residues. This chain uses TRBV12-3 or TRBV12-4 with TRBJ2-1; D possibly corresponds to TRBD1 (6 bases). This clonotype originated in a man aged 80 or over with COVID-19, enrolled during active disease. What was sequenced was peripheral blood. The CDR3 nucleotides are TGTGCCAGCAGTTTAGACAGGGCGGGTGAGCAGTTCTTC. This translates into CASSLDRAGEQFF.